The 20 T cell receptor beta chains in this list originate from one sample, sequenced in a study of T cell responses to AZD1222 COVID-19 vaccine. Measured with immunoSEQ multiplex PCR; TCRdb has only the in-frame clones, and not every one. The repertoire has 35,000 to 50,000 clones, roughly 77% of them found once; the top ten carry about 22%. Sequencing used peripheral blood, obtained 28 days after the second dose of the MenACWY control vaccine. The receptors derive from an adult who received the MenACWY meningococcal vaccine as a control.

The chain uses TRBV6-2 or TRBV6-3 and TRBJ1-4; D is possibly TRBD1 (5 bases). The CDR3 is 15 residues long. From germline, CDR1 is MNHEY and CDR2 SVGEGT. V lost 3 bases to trimming and J lost 1 base, with 9 bases between them. The DNA for the CDR3 is TGTGCCAGCAGTTATGGCCAGGGAACTAATGAAAAACTGTTTTTT. This sequence encodes CASSYGQGTNEKLFF.

The chain uses TRBV6-5 and TRBJ1-1; D remains ambiguous. V lost 8 bases and J 1 base, leaving 5 bases between the germline ends. The CDR3 contains 11 residues. The germline V gene encodes CDR1 MNHEY and CDR2 SVGAGI. This chain's CDR3 is CASQRNTEAFF. The CDR3 coding sequence is TGTGCCAGCCAACGGAACACTGAAGCTTTCTTT.

The genes are TRBV18 and TRBJ1-5, with D unclear. This CDR3 comprises 13 residues. Trimming took off 4 bases at V and 4 bases at J, with 8 bases between the two ends. Germline CDR1 KGHSH, CDR2 LQKENI. Here the CDR3 reads CASSRGRNQPQHF. For the CDR3, the DNA is TGTGCCAGCTCACGAGGACGTAATCAGCCCCAGCATTTT.

The chain links TRBV7-9 to TRBJ2-3; the D gene is possibly TRBD2 (6 bases). Germline CDR1 SEHNR, CDR2 FQNEAQ (reference sequence). The ends were cut back, 3 bases at V and 1 base at J, with 8 bases in the middle. There are 14 residues in the CDR3. CDR3 amino acids: CASSLASGTDTQYF. Here the CDR3 DNA reads TGTGCCAGCAGCTTGGCTAGCGGCACAGATACGCAGTATTTT.

This clone came up once. The V gene is TRBV6-5, the J gene TRBJ1-1, with TRBD1 matching 7 bases. This CDR3 has 15 amino acids. J lost 0 bases, V lost 5 bases, and 6 bases had no gene match. CDR1 MNHEY and CDR2 SVGAGI come from the germline V gene. CDR3 protein: CASSPRTGLNTEAFF. CDR3 nucleotides: TGTGCCAGCAGTCCCAGGACAGGATTGAACACTGAAGCTTTCTTT.

This chain links TRBV4-1 with TRBJ2-3; D remains ambiguous. This CDR3 region has 14 residues. Trimming left V 1 base short and J 1 base short, with 6 bases between. Germline assignment: CDR1 MGHRA and CDR2 YSYEKL. The CDR3 sequence is CASSQGPGTDTQYF. As DNA, the CDR3 is TGCGCCAGCAGCCAAGGGCCGGGCACAGATACGCAGTATTTT.

The gene calls are TRBV5-1 and TRBJ1-1; no clear D. Trimming took 0 bases from V and 6 from J, leaving 15 bases between them. This CDR3 comprises 15 residues. Germline CDR1 and CDR2: SGHRS and YFSETQ. CDR3 region: CASSLALTAQPEAFF. CDR3 DNA sequence: TGCGCCAGCAGCTTGGCCTTAACAGCTCAACCTGAAGCTTTCTTT.

This chain joins TRBV7-2 and TRBJ2-7, with 11 bases that match TRBD2. The V gene end was trimmed by 6 bases and the J gene end by 5 bases; junction bases not matched to a gene: 6. The germline CDR1 and CDR2 sequences are SGHTA and FQGNSA. This CDR3 region has 14 residues. This chain's CDR3 is CASSPLAGEHEQYF. CDR3 nucleotides: TGTGCCAGCAGTCCACTAGCGGGAGAACACGAGCAGTACTTC. Looking up the rest from reference TRBV7-2 and TRBJ2-7 gives the full variable domain: GAGVSQSPSNKVTEKGKDVELRCDPISGHTALYWYRQSLGQGLEFLIYFQGNSAPDKSGLPSDRFSAERTGGSVSTLTIQRTQQEDSAVYLCASSPLAGEHEQYFGPGTRLTVT.

The chain recombines TRBV24-1 with TRBJ2-7; 11 nucleotides agree with TRBD2. V dropped 0 bases and J dropped 3; count of bases not matched to a gene: 6. Germline values: CDR1 KGHDR, CDR2 SFDVKD. This CDR3 contains 17 residues. DNA for the CDR3: TGTGCCACCAGTGATTTGTTGCTGACTAGCGGGATCTACGAGCAGTACTTC. Translating it yields CATSDLLLTSGIYEQYF.

The rearrangement uses TRBV4-2 and TRBJ2-1, with TRBD2 as a possible D gene (5 bases). The CDR3 covers 18 residues. V was cut by 0 bases and J by 0 bases, with 15 bases left in between. The germline CDR1 and CDR2 sequences are LGHNA and YNFKEQ. The CDR3 sequence is CASSQDPGLGSSYNEQFF. DNA of the CDR3: TGTGCCAGCAGCCAAGATCCGGGGTTAGGGAGCTCCTACAATGAGCAGTTCTTC.

The chain employs TRBV7-8 and TRBJ1-3; D gene unclear. This CDR3 is built from 12 residues. Germline CDR1 is SGHVS and CDR2 is FQNEAQ. V was cut by 3 bases and J by 6 bases, with 6 bases left in between. CDR3 sequence reads: CASSLIKNTIYF. In DNA form, the CDR3 reads TGTGCCAGCAGCTTGATAAAAAACACCATATATTTT. Full variable domain (outside the CDR3, taken from reference TRBV7-8 and TRBJ1-3): GAGVSQSPRYKVAKRGQDVALRCDPISGHVSLFWYQQALGQGPEFLTYFQNEAQLDKSGLPSDRFFAERPEGSVSTLKIQRTQQEDSAVYLCASSLIKNTIYFGEGSWLTVV.

This sequence joins TRBV28 and TRBJ2-7; TRBD2 matches at 13 bases. The V and J ends lost 6 bases and 3 bases, in that order; junction bases with no gene match: 8. The CDR3 extends over 16 amino acids. CDR1 and CDR2 from the germline V gene are MDHEN and SYDVKM. CDR3: CASSEGTSGVIYEQYV. The CDR3 nucleotides are TGTGCCAGCAGCGAAGGGACTAGCGGGGTAATCTACGAGCAGTACGTC.

This chain links TRBV9 with TRBJ2-3; perhaps TRBD2 as D (5 bases). V was cut by 4 bases and J by 0 bases, with 15 bases left in between. CDR3 length: 16 amino acids. Germline CDR1 reads SGDLS; CDR2 reads YYNGEE. The CDR3 here is CASSFDYSYSTDTQYF. CDR3 DNA sequence: TGTGCCAGCAGCTTCGACTACTCCTATAGCACAGATACGCAGTATTTT.

J is TRBJ1-1 and V is TRBV9, with D perhaps TRBD1 (5 bases). Germline lookup yields CDR1 SGDLS and CDR2 YYNGEE. Between the trimmed V and J ends, which lost 0 bases and 5 bases, there was a span of 14 bases. This CDR3 is built from 15 residues. The CDR3 is CASSVGGGAGTEAFF. The CDR3, as DNA: TGTGCCAGCAGCGTAGGAGGCGGGGCAGGTACTGAAGCTTTCTTT.

This clone occurred once. The chain combines TRBV29-1 with TRBJ1-1; D perhaps matches TRBD1 (5 bases). From germline, CDR1 is SQVTM and CDR2 ANQGSEA. This CDR3 has 11 residues. V lost 0 bases and J 13 bases, leaving 12 bases between the germline ends. The CDR3: CSVEDRARVFF. In nucleotides, the CDR3 is TGCAGCGTTGAAGATCGGGCCAGGGTTTTCTTT.

The chain links TRBV12-3 or TRBV12-4 to TRBJ1-4; TRBD1 might be the D (5 bases). V was shortened by 5 bases and J by 10 bases, with 11 bases between the two germline ends. The CDR3 covers 12 residues. As DNA, the CDR3 is TGTGCCAGCAGTGTCGACAGCCTAAAACTGTTTTTT. Amino acids: CASSVDSLKLFF.

The chain joins TRBV19 to TRBJ1-2; D unclear. The CDR3 consists of 14 residues. The V gene lost 5 bases and the J gene lost 7 bases, with 17 bases spanning the gap. CDR1 and CDR2 from the germline V gene are LNHDA and SQIVND (reference sequence). The CDR3 loop reads CASSPPGGRVGYTF. The CDR3, as DNA: TGTGCCAGTAGTCCGCCCGGCGGAAGGGTTGGCTACACCTTC.

V is TRBV11-2 and J is TRBJ1-2; the match to TRBD1 covers 8 bases. J lost 4 bases, V lost 5 bases, and 12 bases had no gene match. This CDR3 spans 16 amino acids. The germline CDR1 and CDR2 sequences are SGHAT and FQNNGV. The CDR3 protein is CASSAMRDRRPYGYTF. CDR3 in DNA: TGTGCCAGCAGCGCCATGAGGGACAGGAGACCCTATGGCTACACCTTC.

The V and J genes are TRBV3-1 (or the pseudogene TRBV3-2) and TRBJ2-3; perhaps TRBD2 as D (5 bases). The length of the CDR3 is 16 residues. V was shortened by 2 bases and J by 1 base, with 13 bases between the two germline ends. Germline V gene data show CDR1 as LGHDT and CDR2 as YNNKEL (reference sequence). CDR3 nucleotides: TGTGCCAGCAGCCAATCATCTCATAGCGGCACAGATACGCAGTATTTT. Its protein product is CASSQSSHSGTDTQYF.

The chain has TRBV27 and TRBJ1-5; D is uncertain. This CDR3 contains 14 residues. CDR1 MNHEY and CDR2 SMNVEV come from the germline V gene (reference sequence). V was cut by 0 bases and J by 2 bases, with 5 bases left in between. Here the CDR3 reads CASSLSRGNQPQHF. The CDR3 DNA follows: TGTGCCAGCAGTTTATCGAGGGGCAATCAGCCCCAGCATTTT.